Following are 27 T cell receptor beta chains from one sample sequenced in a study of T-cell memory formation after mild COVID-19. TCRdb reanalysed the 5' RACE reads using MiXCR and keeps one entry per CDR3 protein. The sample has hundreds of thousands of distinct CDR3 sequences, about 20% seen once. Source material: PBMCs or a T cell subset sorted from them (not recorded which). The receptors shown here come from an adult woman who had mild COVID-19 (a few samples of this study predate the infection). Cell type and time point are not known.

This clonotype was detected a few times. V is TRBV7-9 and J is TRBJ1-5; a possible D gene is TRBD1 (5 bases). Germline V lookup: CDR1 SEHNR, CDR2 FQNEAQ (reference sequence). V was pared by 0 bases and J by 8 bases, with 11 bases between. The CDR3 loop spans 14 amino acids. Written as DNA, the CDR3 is TGTGCCAGCAGCTTAGCGGCAGGGCGGGAGCCCCAGCATTTT. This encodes CASSLAAGREPQHF.

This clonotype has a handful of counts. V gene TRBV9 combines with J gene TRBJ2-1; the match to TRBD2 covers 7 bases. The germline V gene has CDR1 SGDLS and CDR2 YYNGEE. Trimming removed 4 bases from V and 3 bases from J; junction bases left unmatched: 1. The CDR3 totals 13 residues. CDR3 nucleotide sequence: TGTGCCAGCAGCTCTAGCGGCTACAATGAGCAGTTCTTC. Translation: CASSSSGYNEQFF.

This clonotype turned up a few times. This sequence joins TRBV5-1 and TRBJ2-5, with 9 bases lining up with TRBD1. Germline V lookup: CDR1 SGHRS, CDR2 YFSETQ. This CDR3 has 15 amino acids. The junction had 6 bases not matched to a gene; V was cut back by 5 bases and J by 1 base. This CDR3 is CASRPQTGGQETQYF. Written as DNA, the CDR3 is TGCGCCAGCAGGCCCCAGACAGGGGGCCAAGAGACCCAGTACTTC.

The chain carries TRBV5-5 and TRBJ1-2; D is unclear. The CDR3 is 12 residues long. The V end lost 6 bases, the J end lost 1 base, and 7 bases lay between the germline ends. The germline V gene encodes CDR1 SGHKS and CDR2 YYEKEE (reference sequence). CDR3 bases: TGTGCCAGCACCCGGAGTAACTATGGCTACACCTTC. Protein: CASTRSNYGYTF.

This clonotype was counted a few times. The CDR3: CASRRREGTFAEQYF. The DNA of the CDR3 is TGCGCCAGCAGGAGGAGGGAAGGGACGTTTGCCGAGCAGTACTTC. The chain joins TRBV5-1 to TRBJ2-7; D perhaps matches TRBD2 (6 bases). CDR1 is SGHRS and CDR2 is YFSETQ in the germline V gene. The CDR3 is 15 amino acids. V was clipped by 5 bases and J by 6 bases, with 21 bases between them.

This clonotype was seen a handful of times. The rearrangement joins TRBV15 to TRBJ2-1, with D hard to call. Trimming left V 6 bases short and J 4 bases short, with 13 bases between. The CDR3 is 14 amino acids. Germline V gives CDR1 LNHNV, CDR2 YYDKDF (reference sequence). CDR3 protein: CATSTRDGYNEQFF. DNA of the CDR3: TGTGCCACCAGTACACGTGACGGATACAATGAGCAGTTCTTC.

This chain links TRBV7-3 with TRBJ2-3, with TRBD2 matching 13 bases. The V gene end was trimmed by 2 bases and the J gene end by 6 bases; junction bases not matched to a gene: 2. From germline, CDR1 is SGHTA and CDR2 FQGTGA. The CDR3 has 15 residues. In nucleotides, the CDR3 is TGTGCCAGCAGCTTACGGACTAGCGGGAGTGATACGCAGTATTTT. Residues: CASSLRTSGSDTQYF.

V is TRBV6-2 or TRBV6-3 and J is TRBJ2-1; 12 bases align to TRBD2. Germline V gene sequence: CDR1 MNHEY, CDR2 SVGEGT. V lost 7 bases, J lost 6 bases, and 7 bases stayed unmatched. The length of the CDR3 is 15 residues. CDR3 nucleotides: TGTGCCAGCAACCCTTTACTAGCGGGGGGCAATGAGCAGTTCTTC. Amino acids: CASNPLLAGGNEQFF.

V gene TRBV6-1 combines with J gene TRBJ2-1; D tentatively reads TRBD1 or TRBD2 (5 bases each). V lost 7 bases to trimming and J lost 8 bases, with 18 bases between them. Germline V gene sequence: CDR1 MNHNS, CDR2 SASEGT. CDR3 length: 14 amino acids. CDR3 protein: CASTRDQVPDEQFF. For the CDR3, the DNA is TGTGCCAGCACCCGGGACCAGGTACCCGATGAGCAGTTCTTC.

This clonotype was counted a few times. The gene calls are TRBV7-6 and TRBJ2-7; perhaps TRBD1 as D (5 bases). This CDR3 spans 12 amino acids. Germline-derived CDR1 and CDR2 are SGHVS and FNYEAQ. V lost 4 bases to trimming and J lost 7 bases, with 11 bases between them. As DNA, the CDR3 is TGTGCCAGCAGCTCCCGACAGAGTGAGCAGTACTTC. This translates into CASSSRQSEQYF.

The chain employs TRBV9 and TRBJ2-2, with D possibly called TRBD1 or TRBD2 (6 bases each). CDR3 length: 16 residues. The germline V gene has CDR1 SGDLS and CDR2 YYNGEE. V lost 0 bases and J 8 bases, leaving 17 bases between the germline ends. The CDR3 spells CASSVANRGAGGELFF. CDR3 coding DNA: TGTGCCAGCAGCGTAGCTAATAGGGGGGCCGGTGGGGAGCTGTTTTTT.

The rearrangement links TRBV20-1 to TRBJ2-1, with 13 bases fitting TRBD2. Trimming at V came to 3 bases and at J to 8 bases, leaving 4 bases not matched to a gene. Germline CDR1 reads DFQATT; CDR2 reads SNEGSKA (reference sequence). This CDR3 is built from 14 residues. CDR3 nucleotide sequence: TGCAGTGCTAGGACTAGCGGGAGGCTCGATGAGCAGTTCTTC. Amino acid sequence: CSARTSGRLDEQFF.

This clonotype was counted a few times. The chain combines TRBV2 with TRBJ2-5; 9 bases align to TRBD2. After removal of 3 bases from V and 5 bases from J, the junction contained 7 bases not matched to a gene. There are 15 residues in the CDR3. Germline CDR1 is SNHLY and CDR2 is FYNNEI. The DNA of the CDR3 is TGTGCCAGCAGTGAGGGTAGCGGGGGAGGGGAGACCCAGTACTTC. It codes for CASSEGSGGGETQYF. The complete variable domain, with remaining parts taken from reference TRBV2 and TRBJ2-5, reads EPEVTQTPSHQVTQMGQEVILRCVPISNHLYFYWYRQILGQKVEFLVSFYNNEISEKSEIFDDQFSVERPDGSNFTLKIRSTKLEDSAMYFCASSEGSGGGETQYFGPGTRLLVL.

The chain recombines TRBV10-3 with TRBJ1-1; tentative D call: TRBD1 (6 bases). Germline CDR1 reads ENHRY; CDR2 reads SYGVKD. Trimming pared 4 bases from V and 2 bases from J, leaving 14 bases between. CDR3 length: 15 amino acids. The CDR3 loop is CAISGADRSNTEAFF. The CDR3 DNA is TGTGCCATCAGTGGGGCAGACAGGTCAAACACTGAAGCTTTCTTT.

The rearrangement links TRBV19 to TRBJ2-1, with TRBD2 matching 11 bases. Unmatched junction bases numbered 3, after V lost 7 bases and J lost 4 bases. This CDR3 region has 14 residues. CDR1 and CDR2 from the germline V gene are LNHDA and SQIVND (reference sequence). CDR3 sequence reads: CASKWTSGYNEQFF. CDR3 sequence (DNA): TGTGCCAGTAAGTGGACTAGCGGGTACAATGAGCAGTTCTTC.

The chain's CDR3 is CAIRGTSGALDQSTQYF. CDR3 in DNA: TGTGCCATCAGGGGGACTAGCGGGGCCTTAGATCAGAGTACGCAGTATTTT. The rearrangement joins TRBV10-3 to TRBJ2-3; 13 nucleotides match TRBD2. CDR3 length: 17 amino acids. V dropped 6 bases and J dropped 8; count of bases not matched to a gene: 14. Germline V gene lookup returns CDR1 ENHRY and CDR2 SYGVKD.

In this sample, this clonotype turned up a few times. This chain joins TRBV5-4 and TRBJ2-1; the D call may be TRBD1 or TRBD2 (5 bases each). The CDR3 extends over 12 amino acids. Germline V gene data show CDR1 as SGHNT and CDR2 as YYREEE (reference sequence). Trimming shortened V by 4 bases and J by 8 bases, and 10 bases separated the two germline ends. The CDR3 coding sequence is TGTGCCAGCAGCCTCAGGGACCATGAGCAGTTCTTC. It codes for CASSLRDHEQFF.

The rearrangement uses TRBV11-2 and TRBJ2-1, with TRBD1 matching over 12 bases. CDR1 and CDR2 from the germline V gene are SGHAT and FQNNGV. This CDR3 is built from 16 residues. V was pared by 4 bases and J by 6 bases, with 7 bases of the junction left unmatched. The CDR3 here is CASSSLGTGGSNEQFF. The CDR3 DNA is TGTGCCAGCAGCTCCCTGGGGACAGGGGGCTCCAATGAGCAGTTCTTC.

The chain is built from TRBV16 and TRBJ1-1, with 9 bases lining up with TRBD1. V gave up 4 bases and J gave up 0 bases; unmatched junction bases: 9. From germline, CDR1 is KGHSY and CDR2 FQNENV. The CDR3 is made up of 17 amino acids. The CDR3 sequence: CASSPPGTGSLNTEAFF. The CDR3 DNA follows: TGTGCCAGCAGCCCTCCCGGGACAGGGAGCCTGAACACTGAAGCTTTCTTT.

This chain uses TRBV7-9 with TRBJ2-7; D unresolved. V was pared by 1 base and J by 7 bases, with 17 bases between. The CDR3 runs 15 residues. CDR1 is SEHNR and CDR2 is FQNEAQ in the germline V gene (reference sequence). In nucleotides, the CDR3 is TGTGCCAGCAGCTTAGTGATGAGCACCCTGGGGGAGCAGTACTTC. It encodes CASSLVMSTLGEQYF. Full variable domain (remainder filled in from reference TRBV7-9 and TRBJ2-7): DTGVSQNPRHKITKRGQNVTFRCDPISEHNRLYWYRQTLGQGPEFLTYFQNEAQLEKSRLLSDRFSAERPKGSFSTLEIQRTEQGDSAMYLCASSLVMSTLGEQYFGPGTRLTVT.

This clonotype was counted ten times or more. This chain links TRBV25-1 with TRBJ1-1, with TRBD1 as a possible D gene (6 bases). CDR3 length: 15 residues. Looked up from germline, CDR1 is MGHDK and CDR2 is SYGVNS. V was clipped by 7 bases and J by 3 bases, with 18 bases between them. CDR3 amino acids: CASKRDTDRYTEAFF. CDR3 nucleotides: TGTGCCAGCAAACGAGACACGGACAGATACACTGAAGCTTTCTTT.

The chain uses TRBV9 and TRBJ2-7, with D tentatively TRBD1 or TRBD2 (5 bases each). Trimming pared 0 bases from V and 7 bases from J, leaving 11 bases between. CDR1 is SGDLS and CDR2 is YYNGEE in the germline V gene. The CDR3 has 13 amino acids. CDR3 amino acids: CASSVAGPGEQYF. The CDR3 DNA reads TGTGCCAGCAGCGTAGCGGGACCCGGGGAGCAGTACTTC. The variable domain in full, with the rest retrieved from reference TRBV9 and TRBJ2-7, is DSGVTQTPKHLITATGQRVTLRCSPRSGDLSVYWYQQSLDQGLQFLIQYYNGEERAKGNILERFSAQQFPDLHSELNLSSLELGDSALYFCASSVAGPGEQYFGPGTRLTVT.

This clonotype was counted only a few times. CDR3 DNA sequence: TGTGCCAGCAGCCCGCCGGGACTAGCGGGAGCGGGTGAGCAGTTCTTC. Protein product: CASSPPGLAGAGEQFF. The chain is built from TRBV11-2 and TRBJ2-1, with 14 bases that match TRBD2. This CDR3 is 16 amino acids long. The V gene end was trimmed by 5 bases and the J gene end by 9 bases; junction bases not matched to a gene: 9. The germline V gene has CDR1 SGHAT and CDR2 FQNNGV.

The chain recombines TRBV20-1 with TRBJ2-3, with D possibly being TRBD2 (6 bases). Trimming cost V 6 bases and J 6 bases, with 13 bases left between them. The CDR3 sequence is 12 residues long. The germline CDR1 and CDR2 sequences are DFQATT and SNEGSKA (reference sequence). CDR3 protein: CSASGAKDTQYF. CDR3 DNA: TGCAGTGCGTCGGGAGCTAAGGATACGCAGTATTTT.

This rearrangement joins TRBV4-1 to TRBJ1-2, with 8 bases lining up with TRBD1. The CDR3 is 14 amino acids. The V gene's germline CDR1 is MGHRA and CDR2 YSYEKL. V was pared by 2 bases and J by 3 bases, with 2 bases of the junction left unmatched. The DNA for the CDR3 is TGCGCCAGCAGCCAACAGACAGGGGACTATGGCTACACCTTC. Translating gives CASSQQTGDYGYTF.

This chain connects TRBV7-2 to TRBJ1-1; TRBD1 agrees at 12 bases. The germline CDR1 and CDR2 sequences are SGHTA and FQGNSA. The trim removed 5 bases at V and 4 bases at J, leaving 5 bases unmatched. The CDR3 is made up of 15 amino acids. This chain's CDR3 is CASSPGQGAGTEAFF. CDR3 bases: TGTGCCAGCAGCCCGGGACAGGGGGCAGGCACTGAAGCTTTCTTT.

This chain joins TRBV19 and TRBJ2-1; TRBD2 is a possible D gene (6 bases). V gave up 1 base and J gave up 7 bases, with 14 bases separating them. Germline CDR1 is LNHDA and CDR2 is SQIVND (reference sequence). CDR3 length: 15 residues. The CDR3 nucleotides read TGTGCCAGTAGTATAGGGGGGGTAGCGTGGAATGAGCAGTTCTTC. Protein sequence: CASSIGGVAWNEQFF.